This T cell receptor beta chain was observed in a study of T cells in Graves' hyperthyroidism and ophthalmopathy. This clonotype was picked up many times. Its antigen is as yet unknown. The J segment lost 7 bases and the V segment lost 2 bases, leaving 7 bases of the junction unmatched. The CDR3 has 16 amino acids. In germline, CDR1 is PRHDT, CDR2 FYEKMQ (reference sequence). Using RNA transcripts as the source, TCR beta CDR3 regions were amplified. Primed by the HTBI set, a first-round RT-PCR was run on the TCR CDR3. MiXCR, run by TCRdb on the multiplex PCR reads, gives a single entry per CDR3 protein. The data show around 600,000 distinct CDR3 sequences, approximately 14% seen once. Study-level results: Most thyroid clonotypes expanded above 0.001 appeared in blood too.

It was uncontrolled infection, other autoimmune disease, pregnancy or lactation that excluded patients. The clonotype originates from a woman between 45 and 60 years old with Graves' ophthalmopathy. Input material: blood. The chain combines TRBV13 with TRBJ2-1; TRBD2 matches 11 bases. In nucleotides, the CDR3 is TGTGCCAGCAGCTTAACTAGCGGGAGTTTTTGGAATGAGCAGTTCTTC. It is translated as CASSLTSGSFWNEQFF. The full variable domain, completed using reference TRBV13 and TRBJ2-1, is AAGVIQSPRHLIKEKRETATLKCYPIPRHDTVYWYQQGPGQDPQFLISFYEKMQSDKGSIPDRFSAQQFSDYHSELNMSSLELGDSALYFCASSLTSGSFWNEQFFGPGTRLTVL.